Listed below are T cell receptor beta chains from one sample, sequenced in a study of Graves' ophthalmopathy and Graves' hyperthyroidism. In TCRdb, the multiplex PCR reads were re-called with MiXCR into one record per CDR3 protein. The profile shows under 350,000 distinct CDR3 sequences, roughly 15% of them singletons. Sample: peripheral blood. The receptors were gathered from an adult man with Graves' ophthalmopathy. Each CDR3 is given with its conserved first and last residue. The order of the fields is V gene, D gene, clone size, J gene, CDR3 DNA, CDR3 protein. A D gene is named only where the DNA matches it firmly. Where a row states a size, it is once, few, many or the class of an expanded clone; other rows omit it.

TRBV20-1	.	many	TRBJ1-1	TGCAGTGCTAGAGAGGGGGGGCCCCACACTGAAGCTTTCTTT	CSAREGGPHTEAFF
TRBV6-1	.	.	TRBJ1-5	TGTGCCAGCAGCCCCACCCCCAATCAGCCCCAGCATTTT	CASSPTPNQPQHF
TRBV11-2	TRBD1	few	TRBJ2-2	TGTGCCAGCAGCTTACTTAACAGGGGGAACACCGGGGAGCTGTTTTTT	CASSLLNRGNTGELFF
TRBV28	TRBD2	.	TRBJ2-4	TGTGCCAGCAGTTGGGAGACTAGCAACTTGGCCAAAAACATTCAGTACTTC	CASSWETSNLAKNIQYF
TRBV7-7	TRBD2	many	TRBJ2-5	TGTGCTAGCAGCCTGGGCGGGGGGTGGCCAGAGGAGACCCAGTACTTC	CASSLGGGWPEETQYF
TRBV24-1	TRBD1	.	TRBJ2-5	TGTGCCACCGGCCCCCGAGGGACAGGAGGCGAAGAGACCCAGTACTTC	CATGPRGTGGEETQYF
TRBV6-1	.	many	TRBJ1-5	TGTGCCAGCAGCGCCCAGGGTCCTCAGCCCCAGCATTTT	CASSAQGPQPQHF
TRBV19	.	.	TRBJ1-5	TGTGCCAGTAGTATGGGGGGAATCCAGCCCCAGCATTTT	CASSMGGIQPQHF
TRBV11-2	.	many	TRBJ1-6	TGTGCCAGCAGCTTCACCGTCAGTCGAACCTCCTATAATTCACCCCTCCACTTT	CASSFTVSRTSYNSPLHF
TRBV27	TRBD2	many	TRBJ2-5	TGTGCCAGCAGGGTAGCGGGAGAAGAGACCCAGTACTTC	CASRVAGEETQYF
TRBV27	TRBD2	many	TRBJ2-5	TGTGCCAGCAGAAGATTGGGACTAGCGGGGGGGGGTGGAGAGACCCAGTACTTC	CASRRLGLAGGGGETQYF
TRBV6-1	.	once	TRBJ1-6	TGTGCCAGCAGCATACAAGGACCGACCAATCGGGATTCACCCCTCCACTTT	CASSIQGPTNRDSPLHF
TRBV20-1	TRBD2	many	TRBJ2-2	TGCAGTGCTAGAGATCGGGGGGAAACCGGGGAGCTGTTTTTT	CSARDRGETGELFF
TRBV10-3	.	many	TRBJ1-5	TGTGCCATCAGTGACAGGGAGGGCAATCAGCCCCAGCATTTT	CAISDREGNQPQHF
TRBV12-3/TRBV12-4	TRBD2	many	TRBJ2-7	TGTGCCAGCAGCCTTGGGGGAGGGCCTAGGTGGGAGCAGTACTTC	CASSLGGGPRWEQYF
TRBV29-1	TRBD1	.	TRBJ1-2	TGCAGCGTTCGGGACAGGGGCGGGACAGAGATTTTTAACTATGGCTACACCTTC	CSVRDRGGTEIFNYGYTF
TRBV4-2	TRBD1	many	TRBJ1-2	TGTGCCAGCAGCCAACCGGACAGGGCTAACTATGGCTACACCTTC	CASSQPDRANYGYTF
TRBV20-1	.	many	TRBJ2-5	TGCATGTCCGGGGGGCACGCCGAAGAGACCCAGTACTTC	CMSGGHAEETQYF
TRBV15	TRBD2	many	TRBJ2-5	TGTGCCACCAGCAGAGATATCCTAGCGGGGGACGAAGAGACCCAGTACTTC	CATSRDILAGDEETQYF
TRBV6-2/TRBV6-3	.	many	TRBJ2-5	TGTGCCAGCAGTTACTCGATGGAGACCCAGTACTTC	CASSYSMETQYF
TRBV19	TRBD1	many	TRBJ1-2	TGTGCCAGTAGTATATCGCGGACAGGGGCAAACTATGGCTACACCTTC	CASSISRTGANYGYTF
TRBV10-1	.	many	TRBJ2-5	TGCGCCAGCAGTGACAGGGGTCGGTCGGAGACCCAGTACTTC	CASSDRGRSETQYF
TRBV20-1	.	many	TRBJ1-1	TGCAGTGCTTTTACACGGGGCGCTTTCTTT	CSAFTRGAFF
TRBV2	TRBD1	many	TRBJ1-1	TGTGCCAGCAGTGAATCCCGACAGGGGACCACTGAAGCTTTCTTT	CASSESRQGTTEAFF
TRBV4-1	TRBD1	many	TRBJ1-1	TGCGCCAGCAGCCTGAAGACGATGAGGGGGCCGGAGGCTTTCTTT	CASSLKTMRGPEAFF
TRBV30	.	many	TRBJ2-5	TGTGCTCGGGGGCAAGAGACCCAGTACTTC	CARGQETQYF
TRBV6-2/TRBV6-3	.	few	TRBJ2-7	TGTGCCATTAGCGATGCGGGATGGCAGTACGAGCAGTACTTC	CAISDAGWQYEQYF
TRBV7-2	.	many	TRBJ1-2	TGTGCCAGCAGCCCGTCAACGGGGGCCTATGGCTACACCTTC	CASSPSTGAYGYTF
TRBV28	.	many	TRBJ1-1	TGTGCCAGCAGTATCAGAGGGAACACTGAAGCTTTCTTT	CASSIRGNTEAFF
TRBV19	.	many	TRBJ2-7	TGTGCCAGTTCCTTTGGACTGATATACGAGCAGTACTTC	CASSFGLIYEQYF
TRBV20-1	TRBD2	many	TRBJ2-5	TGCAGTGCCCTACTCCCCACGGGGGGGCACGAGACCCAGTACTTC	CSALLPTGGHETQYF
TRBV6-9	TRBD1	many	TRBJ1-5	TGTGCCAGCAGTGAATACGGGACAGGGGCATCGAATCAGCCCCAGCATTTT	CASSEYGTGASNQPQHF
TRBV6-2/TRBV6-3	TRBD1	.	TRBJ1-1	TGTGCCAGCAGTTGGACAGGGGGAATAGCTGAAGCTTTCTTT	CASSWTGGIAEAFF
TRBV28	.	many	TRBJ1-2	TGTGCCAGCAACTCGCGGTCCGTAGGCGGTGGCTACACCTTC	CASNSRSVGGGYTF
TRBV28	.	many	TRBJ1-2	TGTGCCAGCAGTTCGCCGGACGTCCTTTTGTATGGCTACACCTTC	CASSSPDVLLYGYTF
TRBV7-2	.	many	TRBJ2-1	TGTGCCAGCAGCTTCGACCGGGGCCGGGTTGAGCAGTTCTTC	CASSFDRGRVEQFF
TRBV6-1	.	many	TRBJ2-7	TGTGCCAGCGGCAGGCCAACCTACGAGCAGTACTTC	CASGRPTYEQYF
TRBV18	.	many	TRBJ1-1	TGTGCCAGCTCAACGGGCACTGAAGCTTTCTTT	CASSTGTEAFF
TRBV28	.	.	TRBJ1-1	TGTGCCAGCAGTTTAACAAGGGTCAGGGCCGCAATTCTCTTT	CASSLTRVRAAILF